This T cell receptor (beta chain) came from a study of Ad26.COV2.S vaccination and SARS-CoV-2 variants. Study-wide results and caveats: Vaccinated individuals (as opposed to placebo recipients) had higher spike-specific TCR breadth.

With 5 bases clipped from V and 6 bases from J, the junction kept 22 bases outside the gene matches. The CDR3 consists of 19 residues. Germline V gene lookup returns CDR1 MNHEY and CDR2 SVGEGT. Here immunoSEQ multiplex PCR was the method, and the copy in TCRdb shows in-frame clones only, minus some. The top ten clones hold about 11% of a sample with some 250,000 clones, approximately 90% of them seen once. Concerning this clone: Its target is unknown.

As to treatment: roughly 19 received Ad26.COV2.S at low or high dose, single or two shots; 5 received placebo; per-sample allocation not given. All samples were drawn on day 63, counting from the first vaccine or placebo injection. What was given as vaccine was an Ad26 vector encoding Wuhan-strain SARS-CoV-2 spike. Source: peripheral blood, taken in a trial of Ad26.COV2.S vaccine versus placebo. The V and J genes are TRBV6-2 or TRBV6-3 and TRBJ2-1, with TRBD1 matching 7 bases. This sequence originates from a person between 18 and 65 years old who received the Ad26.COV2.S COVID-19 vaccine or a placebo. The CDR3 region has the DNA TGTGCCAGCAGTGCCAGGGACAGTGCCCCTAGGATCCGCATCAATGAGCAGTTCTTC. It yields the protein CASSARDSAPRIRINEQFF.